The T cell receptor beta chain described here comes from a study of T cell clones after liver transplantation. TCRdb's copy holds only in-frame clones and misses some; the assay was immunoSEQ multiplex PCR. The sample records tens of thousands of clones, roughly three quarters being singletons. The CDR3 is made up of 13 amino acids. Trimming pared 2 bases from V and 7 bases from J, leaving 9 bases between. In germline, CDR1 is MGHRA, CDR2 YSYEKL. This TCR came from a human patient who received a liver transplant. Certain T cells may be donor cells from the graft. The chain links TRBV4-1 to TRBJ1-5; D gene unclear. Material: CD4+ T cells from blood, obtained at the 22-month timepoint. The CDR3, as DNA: TGCGCCAGCAGCCAACTCTGGGGACAGCCCCAGCATTTT. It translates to CASSQLWGQPQHF.